This T cell receptor (beta chain) was sequenced during a study of regulatory dendritic cells for organ transplantation. CFSE-labeled sorted T cells met regulatory or mature dendritic cells for four to five days. Produced via immunoSEQ multiplex PCR; TCRdb's table is partial and in-frame only. The sample records about 4,200 clones, roughly 63% being singletons. Concerning this clone itself: Its antigen is not known.

Study findings and constraints: Naive CD4+ and CD8+ repertoires were highly diverse; memory CD8+ was most oligoclonal.

Germline V gene lookup returns CDR1 SGDLS and CDR2 YYNGEE. This CDR3 has 16 amino acids. Losses at the gene ends were 1 base for V and 5 bases for J; bases not matched to a gene: 7. Sequenced: memory CD8+ T cells from blood cultured with regulatory dendritic cells. Indicated subset: CD45RO+ memory T cells. The receptor's source is a human donor in good health. The rearrangement uses TRBV9 and TRBJ2-2; TRBD2 aligns across 8 bases. CDR3 in amino acids: CASSVTAGGKTGELFF. In nucleotides, the CDR3 is TGTGCCAGCAGCGTAACGGCGGGGGGAAAGACCGGGGAGCTGTTTTTT.